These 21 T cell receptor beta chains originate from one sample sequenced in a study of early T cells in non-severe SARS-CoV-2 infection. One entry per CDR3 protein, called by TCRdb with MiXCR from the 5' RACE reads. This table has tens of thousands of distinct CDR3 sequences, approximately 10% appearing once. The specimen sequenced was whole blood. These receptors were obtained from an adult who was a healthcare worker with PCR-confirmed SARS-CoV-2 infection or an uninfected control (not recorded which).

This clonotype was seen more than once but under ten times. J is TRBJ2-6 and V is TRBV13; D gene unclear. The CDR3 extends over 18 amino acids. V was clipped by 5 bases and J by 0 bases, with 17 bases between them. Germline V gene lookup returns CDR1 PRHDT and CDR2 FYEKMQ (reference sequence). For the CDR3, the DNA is TGTGCCAGCAGCCCCCTTGGTGGAGCCGTCTCTGGGGCCAACGTCCTGACTTTC. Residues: CASSPLGGAVSGANVLTF.

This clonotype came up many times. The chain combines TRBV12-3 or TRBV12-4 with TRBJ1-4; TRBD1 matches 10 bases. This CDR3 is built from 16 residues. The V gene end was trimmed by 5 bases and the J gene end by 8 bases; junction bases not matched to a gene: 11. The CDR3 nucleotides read TGTGCCAGCAGTCCAAGTCCGGGACAGGGGCGGGAAAAACTGTTTTTT. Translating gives CASSPSPGQGREKLFF.

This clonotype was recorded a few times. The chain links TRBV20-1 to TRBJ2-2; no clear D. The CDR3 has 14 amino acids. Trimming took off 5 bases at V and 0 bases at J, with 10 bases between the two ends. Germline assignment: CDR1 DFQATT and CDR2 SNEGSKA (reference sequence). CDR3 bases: TGCAGTGCTTATGGACGAGCGAACACCGGGGAGCTGTTTTTT. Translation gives CSAYGRANTGELFF.

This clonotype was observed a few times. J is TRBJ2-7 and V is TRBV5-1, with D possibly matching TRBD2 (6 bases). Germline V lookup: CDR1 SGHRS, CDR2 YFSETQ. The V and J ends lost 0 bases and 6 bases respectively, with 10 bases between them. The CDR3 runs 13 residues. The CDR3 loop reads CASSLEGTPEQYF. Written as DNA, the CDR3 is TGCGCCAGCAGCTTGGAAGGGACTCCCGAGCAGTACTTC.

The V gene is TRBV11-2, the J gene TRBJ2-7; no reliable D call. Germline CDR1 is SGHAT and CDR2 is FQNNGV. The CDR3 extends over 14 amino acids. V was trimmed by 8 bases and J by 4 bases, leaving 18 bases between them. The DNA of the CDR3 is TGTGCCAGCGCTTCTGTTCAGGCAAGATACGAGCAGTACTTC. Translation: CASASVQARYEQYF.

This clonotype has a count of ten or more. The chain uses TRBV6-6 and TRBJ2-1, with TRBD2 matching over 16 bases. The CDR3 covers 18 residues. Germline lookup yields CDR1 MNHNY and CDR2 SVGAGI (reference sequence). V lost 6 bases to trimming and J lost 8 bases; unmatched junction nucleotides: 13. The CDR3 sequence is CASRLTGLAGGPRDEQFF. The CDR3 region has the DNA TGTGCCAGCAGGCTTACGGGACTAGCGGGAGGGCCGCGGGATGAGCAGTTCTTC.

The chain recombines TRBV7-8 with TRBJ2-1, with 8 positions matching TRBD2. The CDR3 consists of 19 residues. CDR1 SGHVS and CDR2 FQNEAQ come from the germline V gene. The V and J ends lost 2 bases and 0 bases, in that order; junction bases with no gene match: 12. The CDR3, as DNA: TGTGCCAGCAGCTTACTAGACAGAACCGGGACTAGCTCCTACAATGAGCAGTTCTTC. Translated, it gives CASSLLDRTGTSSYNEQFF. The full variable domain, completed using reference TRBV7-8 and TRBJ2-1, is GAGVSQSPRYKVAKRGQDVALRCDPISGHVSLFWYQQALGQGPEFLTYFQNEAQLDKSGLPSDRFFAERPEGSVSTLKIQRTQQEDSAVYLCASSLLDRTGTSSYNEQFFGPGTRLTVL.

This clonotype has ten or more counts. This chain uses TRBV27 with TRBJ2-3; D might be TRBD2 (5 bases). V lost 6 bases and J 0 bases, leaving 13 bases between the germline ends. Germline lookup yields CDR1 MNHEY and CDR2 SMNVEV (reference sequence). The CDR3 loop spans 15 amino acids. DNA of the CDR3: TGTGCCAGCAGCCTCACCCCGGGAAGCACAGATACGCAGTATTTT. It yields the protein CASSLTPGSTDTQYF.

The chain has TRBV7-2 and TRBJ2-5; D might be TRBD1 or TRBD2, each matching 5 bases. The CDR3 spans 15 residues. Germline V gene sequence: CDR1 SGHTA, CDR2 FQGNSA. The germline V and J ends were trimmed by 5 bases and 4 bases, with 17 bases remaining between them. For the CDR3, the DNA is TGTGCCAGCAGCCCCGGGACCCCCATTCTAGAGACCCAGTACTTC. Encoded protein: CASSPGTPILETQYF.

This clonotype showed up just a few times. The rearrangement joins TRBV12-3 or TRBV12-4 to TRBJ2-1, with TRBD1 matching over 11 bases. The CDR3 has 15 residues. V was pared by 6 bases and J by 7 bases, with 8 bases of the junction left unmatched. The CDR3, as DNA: TGTGCCAGCAGCCGGATGGGACAGGGGGGTAATGAGCAGTTCTTC. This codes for CASSRMGQGGNEQFF.

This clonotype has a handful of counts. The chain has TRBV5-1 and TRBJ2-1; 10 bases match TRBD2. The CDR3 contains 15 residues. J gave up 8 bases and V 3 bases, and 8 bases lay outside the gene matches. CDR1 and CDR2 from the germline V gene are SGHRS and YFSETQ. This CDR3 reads CASSSTSGSGDEQFF. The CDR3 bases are TGCGCCAGCAGCTCGACTAGCGGGTCAGGGGATGAGCAGTTCTTC.

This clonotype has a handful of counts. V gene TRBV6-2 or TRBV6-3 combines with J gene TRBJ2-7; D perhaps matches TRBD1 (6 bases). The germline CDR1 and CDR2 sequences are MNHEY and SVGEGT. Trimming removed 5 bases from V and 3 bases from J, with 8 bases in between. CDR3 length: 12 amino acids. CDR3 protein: CASSGTFYEQYF. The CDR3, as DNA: TGTGCCAGCAGTGGGACATTCTACGAGCAGTACTTC.

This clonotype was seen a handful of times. CDR3 DNA: TGTGCCAGCAGCTTTCCCGGGACAGGGGGCGCCGGAGCTTTCTTT. This codes for CASSFPGTGGAGAFF. The gene calls are TRBV7-6 and TRBJ1-1, with 12 bases matching TRBD1. The V and J ends lost 3 bases and 10 bases, in that order; junction bases with no gene match: 9. This CDR3 region has 15 residues. Germline CDR1 SGHVS, CDR2 FNYEAQ. The full variable domain, completed using reference TRBV7-6 and TRBJ1-1, is GAGVSQSPRYKVTKRGQDVALRCDPISGHVSLYWYRQALGQGPEFLTYFNYEAQQDKSGLPNDRFSAERPEGSISTLTIQRTEQRDSAMYRCASSFPGTGGAGAFFGQGTRLTVV.

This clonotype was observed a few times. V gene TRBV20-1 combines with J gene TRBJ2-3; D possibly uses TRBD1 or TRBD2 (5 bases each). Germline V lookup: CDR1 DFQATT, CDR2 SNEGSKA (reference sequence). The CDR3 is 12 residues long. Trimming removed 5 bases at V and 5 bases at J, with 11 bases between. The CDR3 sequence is CSAGTSQDTQYF. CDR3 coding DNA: TGCAGTGCTGGGACGTCTCAAGATACGCAGTATTTT.

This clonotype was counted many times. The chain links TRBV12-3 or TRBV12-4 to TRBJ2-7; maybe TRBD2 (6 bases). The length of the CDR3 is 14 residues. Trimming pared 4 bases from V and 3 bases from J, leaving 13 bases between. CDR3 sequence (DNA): TGTGCCAGCAGTTCCGCCGGGACTGTCTACGAGCAGTACTTC. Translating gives CASSSAGTVYEQYF.

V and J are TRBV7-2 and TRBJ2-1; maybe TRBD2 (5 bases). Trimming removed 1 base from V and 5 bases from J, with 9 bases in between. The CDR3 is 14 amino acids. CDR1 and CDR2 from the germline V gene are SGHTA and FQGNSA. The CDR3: CASSLVSANNEQFF. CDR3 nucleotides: TGTGCCAGCAGCTTAGTTAGCGCCAACAATGAGCAGTTCTTC.

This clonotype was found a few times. DNA of the CDR3: TGTGCCAGCAGTGAGGACAACTACAATGAGCAGTTCTTC. This translates into CASSEDNYNEQFF. V gene TRBV28 combines with J gene TRBJ2-1, with D perhaps matching TRBD1 (5 bases). CDR3 length: 13 amino acids. V lost 5 bases and J 3 bases, leaving 8 bases between the germline ends. Germline values: CDR1 MDHEN, CDR2 SYDVKM.

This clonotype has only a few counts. CDR3 sequence reads: CASSEDEGDGANVLTF. CDR3 bases: TGTGCCAGCAGTGAAGATGAAGGGGATGGGGCCAACGTCCTGACTTTC. The rearrangement uses TRBV6-1 and TRBJ2-6; a possible D gene is TRBD1 (5 bases). Germline loops: CDR1 MNHNS, CDR2 SASEGT. The CDR3 length is 16 residues. V lost 1 base, J lost 3 bases, and 10 bases lay in between.

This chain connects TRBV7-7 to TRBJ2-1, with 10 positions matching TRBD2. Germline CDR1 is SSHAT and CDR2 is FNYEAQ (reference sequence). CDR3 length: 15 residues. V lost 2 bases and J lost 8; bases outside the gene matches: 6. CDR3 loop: CASSLSLAGVDEQFF. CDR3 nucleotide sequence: TGTGCCAGCAGCTTATCCCTAGCGGGAGTGGATGAGCAGTTCTTC. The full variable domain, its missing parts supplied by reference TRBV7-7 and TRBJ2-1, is GAGVSQSPRYKVTKRGQDVTLRCDPISSHATLYWYQQALGQGPEFLTYFNYEAQPDKSGLPSDRFSAERPEGSISTLTIQRTEQRDSAMYRCASSLSLAGVDEQFFGPGTRLTVL.

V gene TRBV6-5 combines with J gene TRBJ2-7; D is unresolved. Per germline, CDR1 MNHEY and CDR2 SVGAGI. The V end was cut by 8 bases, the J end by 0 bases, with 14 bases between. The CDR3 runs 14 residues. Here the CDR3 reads CASGRIGSSYEQYF. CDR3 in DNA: TGTGCCAGCGGCAGGATTGGTTCCTCCTACGAGCAGTACTTC.

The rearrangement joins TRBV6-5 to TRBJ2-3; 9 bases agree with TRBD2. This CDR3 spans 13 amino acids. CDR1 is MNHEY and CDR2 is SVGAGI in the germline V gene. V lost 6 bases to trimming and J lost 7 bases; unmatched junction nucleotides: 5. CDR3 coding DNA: TGTGCCAGCAGCTGGCGGGAGGGACATACGCAGTATTTT. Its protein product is CASSWREGHTQYF.